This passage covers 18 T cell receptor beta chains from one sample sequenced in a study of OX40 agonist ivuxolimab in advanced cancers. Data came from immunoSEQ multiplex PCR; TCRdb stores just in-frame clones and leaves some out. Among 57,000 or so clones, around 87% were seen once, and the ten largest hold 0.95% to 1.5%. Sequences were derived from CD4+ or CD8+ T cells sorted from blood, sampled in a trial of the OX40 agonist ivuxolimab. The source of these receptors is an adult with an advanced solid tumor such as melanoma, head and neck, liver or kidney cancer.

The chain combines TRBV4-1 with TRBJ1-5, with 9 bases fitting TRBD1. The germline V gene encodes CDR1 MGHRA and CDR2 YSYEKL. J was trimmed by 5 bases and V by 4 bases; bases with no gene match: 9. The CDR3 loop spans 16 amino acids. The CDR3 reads CASSRDRAKEDQPQHF. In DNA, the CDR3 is TGCGCCAGCAGCCGGGACAGGGCCAAAGAAGATCAGCCCCAGCATTTT.

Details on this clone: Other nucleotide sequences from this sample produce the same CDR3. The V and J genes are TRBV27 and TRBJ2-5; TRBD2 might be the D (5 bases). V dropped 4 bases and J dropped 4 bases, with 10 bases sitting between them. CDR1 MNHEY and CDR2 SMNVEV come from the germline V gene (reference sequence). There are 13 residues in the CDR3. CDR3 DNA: TGTGCCAGCAGTTGGAGACGGGGAGAGACCCAGTACTTC. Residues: CASSWRRGETQYF.

This chain's CDR3 is CATSPLPGQNNQPQHF. CDR3 nucleotide sequence: TGTGCCACCAGCCCACTTCCGGGACAGAACAATCAGCCCCAGCATTTT. The V and J genes are TRBV15 and TRBJ1-5, with 7 bases aligning to TRBD1. Germline-derived CDR1 and CDR2 are LNHNV and YYDKDF (reference sequence). V dropped 5 bases and J dropped 3; count of bases not matched to a gene: 10. The CDR3 totals 16 residues.

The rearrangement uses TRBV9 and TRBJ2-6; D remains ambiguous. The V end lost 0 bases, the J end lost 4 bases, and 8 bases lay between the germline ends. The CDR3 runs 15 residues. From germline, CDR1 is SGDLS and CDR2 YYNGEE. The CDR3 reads CASSVEGSGANVLTF. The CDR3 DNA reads TGTGCCAGCAGCGTAGAGGGATCCGGGGCCAACGTCCTGACTTTC.

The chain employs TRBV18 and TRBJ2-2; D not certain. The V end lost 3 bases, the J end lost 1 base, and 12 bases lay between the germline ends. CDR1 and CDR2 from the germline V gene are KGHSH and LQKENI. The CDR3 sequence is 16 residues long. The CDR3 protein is CASSPPGGVNTGELFF. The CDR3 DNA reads TGTGCCAGCTCACCGCCGGGCGGAGTGAACACCGGGGAGCTGTTTTTT.

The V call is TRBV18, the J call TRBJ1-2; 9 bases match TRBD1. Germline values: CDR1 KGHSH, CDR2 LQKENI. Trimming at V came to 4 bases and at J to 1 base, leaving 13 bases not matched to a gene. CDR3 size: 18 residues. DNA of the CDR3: TGTGCCAGCTCACACTACCTGGGAATGGGACAGGGTAACTATGGCTACACCTTC. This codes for CASSHYLGMGQGNYGYTF.

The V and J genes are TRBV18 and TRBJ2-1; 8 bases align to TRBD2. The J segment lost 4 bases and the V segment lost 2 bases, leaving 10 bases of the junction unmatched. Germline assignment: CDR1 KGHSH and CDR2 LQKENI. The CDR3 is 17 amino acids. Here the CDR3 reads CASSPRTTAGVYNEQFF. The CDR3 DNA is TGTGCCAGCTCACCAAGGACGACAGCGGGGGTGTACAATGAGCAGTTCTTC.

The CDR3 sequence: CASSLTLRDTEAFF. In DNA form, the CDR3 reads TGTGCCAGCAGCCTGACACTGCGGGACACTGAAGCTTTCTTT. This chain uses TRBV9 with TRBJ1-1; unclear D gene. The V end was cut by 4 bases, the J end by 3 bases, with 13 bases between. The CDR3 contains 14 residues. The germline V gene has CDR1 SGDLS and CDR2 YYNGEE.

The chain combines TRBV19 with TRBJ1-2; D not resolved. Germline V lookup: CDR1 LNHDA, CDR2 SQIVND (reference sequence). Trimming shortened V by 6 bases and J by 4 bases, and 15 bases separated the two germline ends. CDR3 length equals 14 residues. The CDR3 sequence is CASRSKGAFYGYTF. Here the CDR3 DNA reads TGTGCCAGTAGGTCGAAAGGAGCCTTCTATGGCTACACCTTC.

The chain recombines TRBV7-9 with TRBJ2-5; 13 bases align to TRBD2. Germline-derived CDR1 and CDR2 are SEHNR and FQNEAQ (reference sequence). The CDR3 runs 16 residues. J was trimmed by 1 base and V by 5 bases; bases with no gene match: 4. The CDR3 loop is CASSRRTSGGQETQYF. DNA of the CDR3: TGTGCCAGCAGCCGAAGGACTAGCGGGGGCCAAGAGACCCAGTACTTC.

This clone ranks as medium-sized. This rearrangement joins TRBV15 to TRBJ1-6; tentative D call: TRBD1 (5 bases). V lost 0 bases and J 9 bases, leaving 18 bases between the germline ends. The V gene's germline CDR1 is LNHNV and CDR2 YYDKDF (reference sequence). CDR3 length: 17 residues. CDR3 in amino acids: CATSRDRTGTLSSPLHF. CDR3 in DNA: TGTGCCACCAGCAGAGATCGAACCGGGACGTTGAGTTCACCCCTCCACTTT.

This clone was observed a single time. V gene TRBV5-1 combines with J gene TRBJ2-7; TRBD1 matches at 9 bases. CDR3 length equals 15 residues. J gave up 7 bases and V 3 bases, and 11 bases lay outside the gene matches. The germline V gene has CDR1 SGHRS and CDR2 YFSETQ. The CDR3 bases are TGCGCCAGCAGCTCCCGACAGGGGGATTGGTGGGAGCAGTACTTC. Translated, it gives CASSSRQGDWWEQYF. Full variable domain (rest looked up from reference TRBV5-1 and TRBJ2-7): KAGVTQTPRYLIKTRGQQVTLSCSPISGHRSVSWYQQTPGQGLQFLFEYFSETQRNKGNFPGRFSGRQFSNSRSEMNVSTLELGDSALYLCASSSRQGDWWEQYFGPGTRLTVT.

This chain's CDR3 is CASSRLAGGSTDTQYF. The CDR3 DNA follows: TGCGCCAGCAGCCGACTAGCGGGGGGGAGCACAGATACGCAGTATTTT. The chain is built from TRBV4-1 and TRBJ2-3; 14 bases line up with TRBD2. V shed 4 bases, J shed 0 bases, and the junction held 0 bases outside the gene matches. CDR1 is MGHRA and CDR2 is YSYEKL in the germline V gene. This CDR3 has 16 amino acids.

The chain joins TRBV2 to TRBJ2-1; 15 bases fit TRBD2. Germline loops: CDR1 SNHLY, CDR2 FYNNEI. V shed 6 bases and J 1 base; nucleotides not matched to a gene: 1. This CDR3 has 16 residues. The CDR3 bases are TGTGCCAGCAGGGGACTAGCGGGGGGTTCCTACAATGAGCAGTTCTTC. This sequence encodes CASRGLAGGSYNEQFF.

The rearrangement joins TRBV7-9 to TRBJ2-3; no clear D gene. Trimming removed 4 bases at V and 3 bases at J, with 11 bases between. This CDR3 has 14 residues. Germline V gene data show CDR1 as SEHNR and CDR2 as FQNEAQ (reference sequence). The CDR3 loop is CASSSPFRTDTQYF. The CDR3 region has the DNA TGTGCCAGCAGCTCGCCGTTCCGGACAGATACGCAGTATTTT.

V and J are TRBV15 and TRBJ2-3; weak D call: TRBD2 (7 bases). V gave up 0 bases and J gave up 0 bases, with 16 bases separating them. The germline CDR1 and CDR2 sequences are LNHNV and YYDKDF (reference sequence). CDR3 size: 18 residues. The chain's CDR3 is CATSRDRMGGGSTDTQYF. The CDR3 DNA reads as TGTGCCACCAGCAGAGATCGAATGGGAGGGGGGAGCACAGATACGCAGTATTTT.

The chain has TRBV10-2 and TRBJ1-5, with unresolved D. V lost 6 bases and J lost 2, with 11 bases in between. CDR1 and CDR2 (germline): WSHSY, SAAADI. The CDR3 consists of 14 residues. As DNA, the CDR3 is TGCGCCAGCAGGAAGGGTCAGGGCAATCAGCCCCAGCATTTT. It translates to CASRKGQGNQPQHF.

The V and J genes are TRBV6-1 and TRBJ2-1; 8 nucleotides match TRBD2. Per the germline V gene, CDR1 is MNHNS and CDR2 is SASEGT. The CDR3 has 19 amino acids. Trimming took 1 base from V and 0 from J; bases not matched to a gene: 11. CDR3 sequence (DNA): TGTGCCAGCAGTGAAGGGGGACTAGACATAGTTGTCTCCTACAATGAGCAGTTCTTC. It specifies CASSEGGLDIVVSYNEQFF.